This entry concerns a single TCR beta chain. What it binds is unknown. Germline V gives CDR1 MNHEY, CDR2 SMNVEV (reference sequence). The CDR3 length is 16 residues. V trimming: 3 bases; J trimming: 4 bases; junction bases outside the gene matches: 12. The sample comes from a study of T cell repertoires in cytomegalovirus infection. Study-wide findings and caveats: It was HLA-C-restricted CMV-specific TCR beta clonotypes that dominated the response ex vivo. Carriers of CMV and the relevant HLA type were discriminated by public TCR beta frequency.

TCRdb reprocessed the reads via MiXCR and lists one record per CDR3 protein. This table holds around 190,000 distinct CDR3 sequences, 13% to 15% found once. Material for sequencing was PBMCs. This rearrangement joins TRBV27 to TRBJ2-7; the match to TRBD1 covers 7 bases. The sequence was obtained from a human donor in good health (CMV status not recorded). Some clones in this sample may be carry-over from other donors' samples. The CDR3 loop is CASSLSGTANLYEQYF. The CDR3 DNA reads TGTGCCAGCAGTTTGTCCGGGACAGCGAACCTATACGAGCAGTACTTC.